Below, one T cell receptor (beta chain) is given with its context. Its antigen remains unknown. The data stem from a study of cytomegalovirus exposure and HLA in healthy donors. Germline V gene lookup returns CDR1 SGHTA and CDR2 FQGNSA. This CDR3 contains 15 residues. V was pared by 5 bases and J by 0 bases, with 13 bases between. Study results and caveats: In vitro experiments confirmed that three CMV-associated chains were specific for CMV antigens.

PCR primers comprised 60 Vbeta and 13 Jbeta primers. TCRdb's copy holds only in-frame clones and misses some; the assay was immunoSEQ multiplex PCR. Recorded for this sample: tens of thousands of clones. The sequencing sample was made of PBMCs. This chain joins TRBV7-2 and TRBJ1-2; perhaps TRBD1 as D (6 bases). The clonotype originates from a man aged 18 to 29 in good health and CMV-seropositive. The CDR3 spells CASSQIRGANYGYTF. The CDR3, as DNA: TGTGCCAGCAGCCAGATCAGGGGAGCTAACTATGGCTACACCTTC.